What follows describes a single T cell receptor beta chain. Synthetic spike-ins, TCR analog templates, were added into each PCR. Here immunoSEQ multiplex PCR was the method, and the copy in TCRdb shows in-frame clones only, minus some. This table has almost 90,000 clones, less than 90% appearing once. Time point here: pretreatment peripheral blood. V dropped 4 bases and J dropped 3; count of bases not matched to a gene: 5. The V gene's germline CDR1 is MNHEY and CDR2 SMNVEV (reference sequence). The CDR3 has 15 residues. The data were obtained in a study of PD-L1 blockade in urothelial cancer. On the study more broadly: Study patients had been treated with 0 to 3 previous chemotherapy regimens. Each blood sample yielded a median of about 150,000 T cells.

This TCR came from a man aged 55 to 70 with urothelial cancer. V and J are TRBV27 and TRBJ2-5; 10 bases align to TRBD2. Here the sequenced sample was PBMCs, taken around atezolizumab (anti-PD-L1) treatment. CDR3 residues: CASSSWTSGKETQYF. Here the CDR3 DNA reads TGTGCCAGCAGTTCTTGGACTAGCGGCAAAGAGACCCAGTACTTC.